These 28 T cell receptor beta chains were sequenced from one sample in a study of neurological immune-mediated disorders. TCRdb ran MiXCR on the 5' RACE reads and lists one entry per CDR3 protein. The data show fewer than 75,000 distinct CDR3 sequences, around 3.3% seen once. Sequenced input: PBMCs. The receptors were sampled from a man in his forties with multiple sclerosis.

This clonotype was detected ten times or more. V gene TRBV14 combines with J gene TRBJ1-4; unclear D gene. The germline V gene encodes CDR1 SGHDN and CDR2 FVKESK. The CDR3 has 12 residues. V was clipped by 4 bases and J by 7 bases, with 7 bases between them. The CDR3 here is CASSPNAEKLFF. The DNA for the CDR3 is TGTGCCAGCAGCCCCAACGCTGAAAAACTGTTTTTT.

This clonotype was detected ten times or more. The chain has TRBV10-3 and TRBJ2-2, with 12 positions matching TRBD2. This CDR3 has 16 residues. The germline V gene encodes CDR1 ENHRY and CDR2 SYGVKD. V shed 3 bases, J shed 5 bases, and the junction held 4 bases outside the gene matches. The CDR3 coding sequence is TGTGCCATCAGTGACCTAGCGGGGGGGCCAACCGGGGAGCTGTTTTTT. It specifies CAISDLAGGPTGELFF.

There are many counts of this clonotype. This chain links TRBV20-1 with TRBJ1-3, with 9 positions matching TRBD1. The V gene end was trimmed by 5 bases and the J gene end by 4 bases; junction bases not matched to a gene: 6. This CDR3 comprises 14 residues. Germline V lookup: CDR1 DFQATT, CDR2 SNEGSKA (reference sequence). CDR3 sequence (DNA): TGCAGTGCTTCTCGGACAGGGGAAGGAAACACCATATATTTT. Residues: CSASRTGEGNTIYF.

This clonotype was found many times. This rearrangement joins TRBV7-9 to TRBJ2-7; the D gene is possibly TRBD2 (7 bases). V shed 5 bases and J shed 6 bases, with 20 bases lying between them. The CDR3 length is 15 residues. The germline CDR1 and CDR2 sequences are SEHNR and FQNEAQ (reference sequence). The CDR3 here is CASSPAVGGQGEQYF. CDR3 in DNA: TGTGCCAGCAGCCCTGCTGTCGGGGGGCAAGGCGAGCAGTACTTC.

The sample holds many counts of this clonotype. The chain has TRBV18 and TRBJ2-1, with unresolved D. The CDR3 is made up of 14 amino acids. Between the trimmed V and J ends, which lost 3 bases and 5 bases, there was a span of 11 bases. CDR1 is KGHSH and CDR2 is LQKENI in the germline V gene. CDR3 loop: CASSPELSHNEQFF. CDR3 coding DNA: TGTGCCAGCTCACCGGAGCTATCCCACAATGAGCAGTTCTTC.

This clonotype was seen repeatedly, ten times or more. The gene calls are TRBV18 and TRBJ2-1; D gene uncertain. V was pared by 3 bases and J by 13 bases, with 13 bases between. This CDR3 comprises 12 residues. Germline V CDR1 and CDR2: KGHSH, LQKENI. In DNA, the CDR3 is TGTGCCAGCTCACCTATGGAACTACATCAGTTCTTC. Translating it yields CASSPMELHQFF.

This clonotype was counted ten times or more. The rearrangement links TRBV5-1 to TRBJ2-1; D is uncertain. The CDR3 is 15 residues long. Trimming stripped 4 bases from V and 0 bases from J, with 11 bases between. The germline CDR1 and CDR2 sequences are SGHRS and YFSETQ. The CDR3 loop is CASSHLTFSYNEQFF. DNA for the CDR3: TGCGCCAGCAGCCACCTTACCTTCTCCTACAATGAGCAGTTCTTC.

This clonotype appeared many times. The V and J genes are TRBV9 and TRBJ2-5; 8 positions match TRBD1. The CDR3 extends over 14 amino acids. The ends lost 5 bases at V and 1 base at J; junction bases unmatched: 4. The germline CDR1 and CDR2 sequences are SGDLS and YYNGEE. CDR3 sequence: CASSPTGGQETQYF. The DNA for the CDR3 is TGTGCCAGCAGTCCCACAGGGGGCCAAGAGACCCAGTACTTC.

This clonotype was counted at least ten times. The rearrangement joins TRBV11-2 to TRBJ2-7; 13 bases are a match to TRBD2. This CDR3 comprises 15 residues. Germline CDR1 is SGHAT and CDR2 is FQNNGV. With 5 bases clipped from V and 4 bases from J, the junction kept 5 bases outside the gene matches. The CDR3 DNA reads as TGTGCCAGCAGCGGTGGACTAGCGGGAGTATACGAGCAGTACTTC. Its protein is CASSGGLAGVYEQYF.

This clonotype was detected ten times or more. The V and J genes are TRBV9 and TRBJ1-1; D not certain. Germline-derived CDR1 and CDR2 are SGDLS and YYNGEE. The CDR3 spans 14 residues. Trimming pared 3 bases from V and 4 bases from J, leaving 13 bases between. The CDR3 bases are TGTGCCAGCAGCGCAACGGATTTAAGCACTGAAGCTTTCTTT. As protein: CASSATDLSTEAFF.

This clonotype occurred many times. The J gene is TRBJ1-2, the V gene TRBV2, with 7 bases that match TRBD1. The V gene end was trimmed by 8 bases and the J gene end by 5 bases; junction bases not matched to a gene: 5. The CDR3 has 12 residues. Germline V gene lookup returns CDR1 SNHLY and CDR2 FYNNEI. CDR3 coding DNA: TGTGCCAGCCAGACAGGGCAGTATGGCTACACCTTC. Translated, it gives CASQTGQYGYTF. Full variable domain (remainder filled in from reference TRBV2 and TRBJ1-2): EPEVTQTPSHQVTQMGQEVILRCVPISNHLYFYWYRQILGQKVEFLVSFYNNEISEKSEIFDDQFSVERPDGSNFTLKIRSTKLEDSAMYFCASQTGQYGYTFGSGTRLTVV.

This clonotype came up many times. This chain links TRBV5-1 with TRBJ1-6, with D possibly being TRBD1 (6 bases). V lost 0 bases to trimming and J lost 8 bases, with 15 bases between them. The CDR3 has 16 amino acids. CDR1 SGHRS and CDR2 YFSETQ come from the germline V gene. This CDR3 reads CASSLDQGNPYSPLHF. CDR3 nucleotides: TGCGCCAGCAGCTTGGATCAGGGGAATCCCTATTCACCCCTCCACTTT.

The V and J genes are TRBV18 and TRBJ2-7; the D gene is possibly TRBD1 (6 bases). Germline CDR1 reads KGHSH; CDR2 reads LQKENI. CDR3 size: 15 residues. Trimming removed 0 bases from V and 0 bases from J, with 9 bases in between. CDR3 nucleotides: TGTGCCAGCTCACCACCGGGGGCGGGCTCCTACGAGCAGTACTTC. Its translation is CASSPPGAGSYEQYF.

In its sample, this clonotype was seen many times. The CDR3 sequence: CASSLDKGLEQFF. For the CDR3, the DNA is TGCGCCAGCAGCTTGGATAAGGGCCTGGAGCAGTTCTTC. The rearrangement joins TRBV5-1 to TRBJ2-1, with D uncertain. CDR1 and CDR2 from the germline V gene are SGHRS and YFSETQ. There are 13 residues in the CDR3. Between the trimmed V and J ends, which lost 0 bases and 10 bases, there was a span of 11 bases.

This clonotype was seen ten or more times. V usage is TRBV20-1 and J usage is TRBJ2-1, with D tentatively TRBD1 or TRBD2 (5 bases each). The CDR3 has 12 residues. V was clipped by 5 bases and J by 9 bases, with 14 bases between them. Germline V gene data show CDR1 as DFQATT and CDR2 as SNEGSKA (reference sequence). The CDR3 region is CSAGTQYGEQFF. Written as DNA, the CDR3 is TGCAGTGCTGGGACGCAGTACGGTGAGCAGTTCTTC.

This clonotype was counted at least ten times. The V gene is TRBV2, the J gene TRBJ2-1; TRBD2 matches at 13 bases. V gave up 6 bases and J gave up 5 bases; unmatched junction bases: 4. The CDR3 covers 15 residues. Looked up from germline, CDR1 is SNHLY and CDR2 is FYNNEI. The CDR3 loop is CASRAGTSGNNEQFF. Written as DNA, the CDR3 is TGTGCCAGCAGGGCCGGGACTAGCGGGAACAATGAGCAGTTCTTC.

This clonotype was recorded at least ten times. The J gene is TRBJ2-2, the V gene TRBV7-9; 9 bases map to TRBD2. CDR1 SEHNR and CDR2 FQNEAQ come from the germline V gene (reference sequence). J gave up 5 bases and V 4 bases, and 5 bases lay outside the gene matches. This CDR3 has 15 amino acids. CDR3 in DNA: TGTGCCAGCAGCTCGGGCCTAGCGGGGACCGGGGAGCTGTTTTTT. This gives the protein CASSSGLAGTGELFF.

The V and J genes are TRBV3-1 and TRBJ2-7, with no clear D. Trimming left V 0 bases short and J 2 bases short, with 14 bases between. The CDR3 covers 16 residues. From germline, CDR1 is LGHDT and CDR2 YNNKEL (reference sequence). The DNA for the CDR3 is TGTGCCAGCAGCCAAGATCTGGCCAGTTGGGCCTACGAGCAGTACTTC. It specifies CASSQDLASWAYEQYF.

This clonotype was seen many times. The rearrangement joins TRBV7-6 to TRBJ1-1; D is unresolved. The CDR3 contains 14 residues. Germline CDR1 SGHVS, CDR2 FNYEAQ. V shed 5 bases and J shed 1 base, with 11 bases lying between them. CDR3 in DNA: TGTGCCAGCAGCCGGACCGAGACGAACACTGAAGCTTTCTTT. It specifies CASSRTETNTEAFF. Supplemented by reference TRBV7-6 and TRBJ1-1, the full variable domain reads GAGVSQSPRYKVTKRGQDVALRCDPISGHVSLYWYRQALGQGPEFLTYFNYEAQQDKSGLPNDRFSAERPEGSISTLTIQRTEQRDSAMYRCASSRTETNTEAFFGQGTRLTVV.

In this sample, this clonotype turned up many times. The chain carries TRBV5-1 and TRBJ2-1, with D maybe TRBD1 (5 bases). This CDR3 contains 15 residues. Germline V CDR1 and CDR2: SGHRS, YFSETQ. V was pared by 1 base and J by 6 bases, with 14 bases between. CDR3 sequence reads: CASSLLRGGANEQFF. The CDR3 DNA follows: TGCGCCAGCAGCTTGTTACGTGGTGGGGCCAATGAGCAGTTCTTC.

Many counts were recorded for this clonotype. This chain links TRBV29-1 with TRBJ1-2; D unclear. This CDR3 is built from 14 residues. In germline, CDR1 is SQVTM, CDR2 ANQGSEA. The V end lost 0 bases, the J end lost 6 bases, and 14 bases lay between the germline ends. The CDR3 DNA reads as TGCAGCGTTGAAGACCGGGGTATTGCGGATGGCTACACCTTC. It translates to CSVEDRGIADGYTF.

This clonotype has ten or more counts. The V and J genes are TRBV7-2 and TRBJ1-4, with D perhaps TRBD1 (6 bases). V was cut by 1 base and J by 3 bases, with 6 bases left in between. CDR3 size: 14 residues. Looked up from germline, CDR1 is SGHTA and CDR2 is FQGNSA. The CDR3 sequence is CASSLGTANEKLFF. Written as DNA, the CDR3 is TGTGCCAGCAGCTTAGGGACAGCTAATGAAAAACTGTTTTTT.

This clonotype was observed at least ten times. The V and J genes are TRBV25-1 and TRBJ1-3, with D possibly matching TRBD1 (5 bases). The CDR3 totals 15 residues. Trimming shortened V by 0 bases and J by 2 bases, and 8 bases separated the two germline ends. The V gene's germline CDR1 is MGHDK and CDR2 SYGVNS. In DNA form, the CDR3 reads TGTGCCAGCAGTGAATATCGGGGGACTGGAAACACCATATATTTT. Translating it yields CASSEYRGTGNTIYF.

This clonotype was seen ten or more times. The chain carries TRBV20-1 and TRBJ2-1; D gene unclear. Per germline, CDR1 DFQATT and CDR2 SNEGSKA (reference sequence). The germline V and J ends were trimmed by 0 bases and 0 bases, with 15 bases remaining between them. The CDR3 has 17 residues. This chain's CDR3 is CSARDYGSHRSYNEQFF. CDR3 nucleotides: TGCAGTGCTAGAGATTACGGCTCTCACCGCTCCTACAATGAGCAGTTCTTC.

Of note for this clonotype: A much bigger clone sits one base away, suggesting this may be a read error. The chain combines TRBV12-3 or TRBV12-4 with TRBJ2-3, with 10 bases lining up with TRBD2. The CDR3 consists of 15 residues. CDR3 DNA: TGTGCCAGCAGTTCCAGCGGGGGGGTGACAGATAAGCAGTATTTT. It specifies CASSSSGGVTDKQYF.

This clonotype was detected ten times or more. The V and J genes are TRBV20-1 and TRBJ2-5, with D tentatively TRBD2 (5 bases). This CDR3 contains 16 residues. The germline CDR1 and CDR2 sequences are DFQATT and SNEGSKA (reference sequence). V dropped 6 bases and J dropped 0 bases, with 20 bases sitting between them. The CDR3 bases are TGCAGTGCCGACCCCCGGGCTAGCTCGTACCAAGAGACCCAGTACTTC. This gives the protein CSADPRASSYQETQYF.

This clonotype occurred many times. The V and J genes are TRBV7-9 and TRBJ1-1; no reliable D call. Trimming shortened V by 1 base and J by 0 bases, and 6 bases separated the two germline ends. CDR3 length equals 14 residues. CDR1 is SEHNR and CDR2 is FQNEAQ in the germline V gene (reference sequence). The CDR3 coding sequence is TGTGCCAGCAGCTTAGAGGGATTGAACACTGAAGCTTTCTTT. Translating it yields CASSLEGLNTEAFF. Complete variable domain (other parts from reference TRBV7-9 and TRBJ1-1): DTGVSQNPRHKITKRGQNVTFRCDPISEHNRLYWYRQTLGQGPEFLTYFQNEAQLEKSRLLSDRFSAERPKGSFSTLEIQRTEQGDSAMYLCASSLEGLNTEAFFGQGTRLTVV.

This clonotype has a count of ten or more. The rearrangement uses TRBV20-1 and TRBJ2-3; TRBD2 aligns across 8 bases. Germline V gene data show CDR1 as DFQATT and CDR2 as SNEGSKA (reference sequence). The CDR3 spans 16 residues. Trimming removed 4 bases from V and 3 bases from J; junction bases left unmatched: 12. CDR3: CSANGGARLDTDTQYF. The DNA for the CDR3 is TGCAGTGCTAACGGGGGGGCCCGGTTGGATACAGATACGCAGTATTTT.